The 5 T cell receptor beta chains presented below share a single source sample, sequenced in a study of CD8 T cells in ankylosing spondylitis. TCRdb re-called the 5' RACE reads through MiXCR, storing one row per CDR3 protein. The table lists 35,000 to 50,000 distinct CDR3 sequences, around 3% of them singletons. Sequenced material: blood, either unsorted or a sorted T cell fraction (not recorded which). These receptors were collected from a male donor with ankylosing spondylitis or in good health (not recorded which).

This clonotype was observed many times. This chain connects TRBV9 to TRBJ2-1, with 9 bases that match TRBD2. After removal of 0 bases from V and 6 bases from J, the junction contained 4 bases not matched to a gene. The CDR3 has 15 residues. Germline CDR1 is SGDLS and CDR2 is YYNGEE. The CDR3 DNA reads TGTGCCAGCAGCGTAGCAGCGGGGGGCCCCAATGAGCAGTTCTTC. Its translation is CASSVAAGGPNEQFF.

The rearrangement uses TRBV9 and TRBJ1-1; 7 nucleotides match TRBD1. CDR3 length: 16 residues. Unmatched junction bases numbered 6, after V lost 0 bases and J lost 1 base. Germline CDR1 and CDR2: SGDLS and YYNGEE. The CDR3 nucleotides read TGTGCCAGCAGCGTAGACCCGGCAGGGGGGAACACTGAAGCTTTCTTT. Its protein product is CASSVDPAGGNTEAFF.

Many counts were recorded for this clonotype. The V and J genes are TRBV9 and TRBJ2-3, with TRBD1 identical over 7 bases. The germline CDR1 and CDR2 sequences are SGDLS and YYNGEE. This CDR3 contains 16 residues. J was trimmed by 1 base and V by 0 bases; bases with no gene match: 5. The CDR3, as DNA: TGTGCCAGCAGCGTAGAAGGGGGCTCTCGCACAGATACGCAGTATTTT. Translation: CASSVEGGSRTDTQYF.

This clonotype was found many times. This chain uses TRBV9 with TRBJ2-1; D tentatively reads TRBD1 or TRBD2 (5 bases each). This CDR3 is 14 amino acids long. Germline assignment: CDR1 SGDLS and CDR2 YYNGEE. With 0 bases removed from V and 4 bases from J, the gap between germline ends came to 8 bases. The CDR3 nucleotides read TGTGCCAGCAGCGTAGTGGGGACGTACAATGAGCAGTTCTTC. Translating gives CASSVVGTYNEQFF.

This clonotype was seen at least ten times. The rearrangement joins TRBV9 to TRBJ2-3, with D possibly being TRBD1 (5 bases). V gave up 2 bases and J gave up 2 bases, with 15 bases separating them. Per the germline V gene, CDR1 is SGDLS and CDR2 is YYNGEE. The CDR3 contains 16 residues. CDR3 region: CASSVSLGALTDTQYF. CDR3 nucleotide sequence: TGTGCCAGCAGCGTTAGTCTAGGGGCCCTCACAGATACGCAGTATTTT.